This T cell receptor (beta chain) came from a study of T cells after yellow fever vaccination. TCRdb processed the 5' RACE reads anew with MiXCR; each CDR3 protein has one entry. Of a few hundred thousand distinct CDR3 sequences detected, almost 4% appear once; the ten largest clones hold approximately 25%. Germline CDR1 is SGHTA and CDR2 is FQGNSA. The V gene lost 1 base and the J gene lost 3 bases, with 9 bases spanning the gap. This CDR3 is built from 14 residues. This TCR was sampled from a man between 18 and 29 years old who received the YFV17D yellow fever vaccine. The V call is TRBV7-2, the J call TRBJ1-2; D not certain. Sequencing used PBMCs, obtained 5 days after the yellow fever booster vaccination. CDR3 in amino acids: CASSLEGVYYGYTF. The CDR3 coding sequence is TGTGCCAGCAGCTTAGAGGGAGTTTACTATGGCTACACCTTC.